This T cell receptor beta chain was recovered during a study of T cell changes during pregnancy in multiple sclerosis. CDR3 length equals 14 residues. V was clipped by 1 base and J by 5 bases, with 8 bases between them. Germline-derived CDR1 and CDR2 are SEHNR and FQNEAQ (reference sequence). This table comes from immunoSEQ multiplex PCR, and its TCRdb copy is limited to in-frame clones, with some not included. The sample has about 70,000 clones, around nine tenths seen once. This chain links TRBV7-9 with TRBJ1-4; D may be TRBD1 (6 bases). Sample: peripheral blood, taken in the third trimester of pregnancy. This TCR derives from a female donor with multiple sclerosis, enrolled in a pregnancy study. In nucleotides, the CDR3 is TGTGCCAGCAGCTTAGGGACAGAGAATGAAAAACTGTTTTTT. Protein product: CASSLGTENEKLFF.